This is a list of T cell receptor beta chains from one sample in a study of glioma-infiltrating T cells after dendritic cell vaccination. Here immunoSEQ multiplex PCR was the method, and the copy in TCRdb shows in-frame clones only, minus some. The sample has about 64,000 clones, around nine tenths seen once. Sequencing used blood, obtained after dendritic cell vaccination. All receptors derive from a human donor with glioblastoma. CDR3s include the opening cysteine and the closing phenylalanine or tryptophan. A D gene is named only where the DNA matches it firmly. Size is stated for part of the rows, as once, few or many counts, or as a class when the clone is expanded.

d_call: .
v_call: TRBV7-9
j_call: TRBJ2-5
clone_size: once
cdr3_length: 14
cdr3_nt: TGTGCCAGCAGCTTAGGTAGCCTCCGGGAGACCCAGTACTTC
cdr3_aa: CASSLGSLRETQYF

d_call: .
v_call: TRBV5-1
j_call: TRBJ1-1
clone_size: .
cdr3_length: 14
cdr3_nt: TGCGCCAGCAGCCCCGGTTGGAGGAACACTGAAGCTTTCTTT
cdr3_aa: CASSPGWRNTEAFF

d_call: .
v_call: TRBV6-6
j_call: TRBJ2-1
clone_size: .
cdr3_length: 14
cdr3_nt: TGTGCCAGCAGTTACCTCGGGACTTCGGCTGAGCAGTTCTTC
cdr3_aa: CASSYLGTSAEQFF

d_call: .
v_call: TRBV30
j_call: TRBJ1-2
clone_size: .
cdr3_length: 13
cdr3_nt: TGTGCCTGGAGTAACGGGGGGAACTATGGCTACACCTTC
cdr3_aa: CAWSNGGNYGYTF

d_call: .
v_call: TRBV6-5
j_call: TRBJ1-4
clone_size: .
cdr3_length: 15
cdr3_nt: TGTGCCAGCAGTTACTCGAGGGTCACTAATGAAAAACTGTTTTTT
cdr3_aa: CASSYSRVTNEKLFF

d_call: TRBD1
v_call: TRBV4-1
j_call: TRBJ1-1
clone_size: .
cdr3_length: 18
cdr3_nt: TGCGCCAGCAGCCAAGAACGGCAGGGGGTACCTATGAACACTGAAGCTTTCTTT
cdr3_aa: CASSQERQGVPMNTEAFF

d_call: TRBD1
v_call: TRBV27
j_call: TRBJ1-1
clone_size: .
cdr3_length: 13
cdr3_nt: TGTGCCAGCAGTTTAAAAGGGACAGTCGGAGCTTTCTTT
cdr3_aa: CASSLKGTVGAFF

d_call: .
v_call: TRBV6-1
j_call: TRBJ2-3
clone_size: .
cdr3_length: 13
cdr3_nt: TGTGCCAGCAGTCGTCAGAGCACAGATACGCAGTATTTT
cdr3_aa: CASSRQSTDTQYF

d_call: .
v_call: TRBV6-6
j_call: TRBJ2-1
clone_size: .
cdr3_length: 15
cdr3_nt: TGTGCCAGCAGTTACCTGCGTCCCGATGGCAATGAGCAGTTCTTC
cdr3_aa: CASSYLRPDGNEQFF

d_call: TRBD1
v_call: TRBV19
j_call: TRBJ2-7
clone_size: .
cdr3_length: 14
cdr3_nt: TGTGCCAGTAGTATCGCAGGGGGCGACTACGAGCAGTACTTC
cdr3_aa: CASSIAGGDYEQYF

d_call: .
v_call: TRBV6-1
j_call: TRBJ2-1
clone_size: .
cdr3_length: 17
cdr3_nt: TGTGCCAGCAGTGAGAGGGGGGGAGGGAGCTCCTACAATGAGCAGTTCTTC
cdr3_aa: CASSERGGGSSYNEQFF

d_call: .
v_call: TRBV19
j_call: TRBJ1-1
clone_size: .
cdr3_length: 12
cdr3_nt: TGCCAAAGTGGGGGGGGGTGGACTGAAGCTTTCTTT
cdr3_aa: CQSGGGWTEAFF

d_call: .
v_call: TRBV21-1
j_call: TRBJ1-4
clone_size: few
cdr3_length: 17
cdr3_nt: TGTGCCAGCAGCTCAAAAGGAGGCGGGACAGATAATGAAAAACTGTTTTTT
cdr3_aa: CASSSKGGGTDNEKLFF

d_call: .
v_call: TRBV7-4
j_call: TRBJ1-1
clone_size: once
cdr3_length: 19
cdr3_nt: TGTGCCAGCAGCTTGAATCGTCGGGGTCGGGTGATGGATAACACTGAAGCTTTCTTT
cdr3_aa: CASSLNRRGRVMDNTEAFF

d_call: .
v_call: TRBV9
j_call: TRBJ1-1
clone_size: .
cdr3_length: 14
cdr3_nt: TGTGCCAGCAGTTTATCTACCCGGAACACTGAAGCTTTCTTT
cdr3_aa: CASSLSTRNTEAFF

d_call: TRBD2
v_call: TRBV7-2
j_call: TRBJ2-3
clone_size: .
cdr3_length: 14
cdr3_nt: TGTGCCAGCAGTAGACTAGCGAGCACAGATACGCAGTATTTT
cdr3_aa: CASSRLASTDTQYF

d_call: TRBD1
v_call: TRBV18
j_call: TRBJ2-1
clone_size: .
cdr3_length: 13
cdr3_nt: TGTGCCAGCTTACCGGGACAGGGCAATGAGCAGTTCTTC
cdr3_aa: CASLPGQGNEQFF

d_call: .
v_call: TRBV2
j_call: TRBJ1-6
clone_size: .
cdr3_length: 15
cdr3_nt: TGTGCCAGCAGTGACACAGGGATATTAGGTTCACCCCTCCACTTT
cdr3_aa: CASSDTGILGSPLHF

d_call: .
v_call: TRBV5-1
j_call: TRBJ2-3
clone_size: .
cdr3_length: 14
cdr3_nt: TGCGCCAGCAGCCCTGGACAAGGCACAGATACGCAGTATTTT
cdr3_aa: CASSPGQGTDTQYF

d_call: .
v_call: TRBV19
j_call: TRBJ1-2
clone_size: .
cdr3_length: 14
cdr3_nt: TGTGCCAGTAGTACCTCGGACATTCTCTATGGCTACACCTTC
cdr3_aa: CASSTSDILYGYTF

d_call: .
v_call: TRBV6-5
j_call: TRBJ1-4
clone_size: .
cdr3_length: 11
cdr3_nt: TGTGCCAGCAGAGAGAACGAAAAACTGTTTTTT
cdr3_aa: CASRENEKLFF

d_call: .
v_call: TRBV29-1
j_call: TRBJ2-7
clone_size: once
cdr3_length: 14
cdr3_nt: TGCAGCGTTGATACGGGACAAAGAAGAGGCGAGCAGTACTTC
cdr3_aa: CSVDTGQRRGEQYF

d_call: .
v_call: TRBV5-6
j_call: TRBJ1-1
clone_size: .
cdr3_length: 13
cdr3_nt: TGTGCCAGCAGCTCCAGAGATGGTGCGGTAGCTTTCTTT
cdr3_aa: CASSSRDGAVAFF

d_call: TRBD2
v_call: TRBV5-4
j_call: TRBJ2-7
clone_size: .
cdr3_length: 16
cdr3_nt: TGTGCCAGCAGCCTCCCCGGGACTAGCGCTACCTACGAGCAGTACTTC
cdr3_aa: CASSLPGTSATYEQYF

d_call: .
v_call: TRBV2
j_call: TRBJ2-1
clone_size: .
cdr3_length: 16
cdr3_nt: TGTGCCAGCAGTGAAGAGATAGCGGTAATCTACAATGAGCAGTTCTTC
cdr3_aa: CASSEEIAVIYNEQFF

d_call: .
v_call: TRBV7-2
j_call: TRBJ2-7
clone_size: .
cdr3_length: 13
cdr3_nt: TGTGCCAGCAGCCCTGCGGCCACCTACGAGCAGTACTTC
cdr3_aa: CASSPAATYEQYF

d_call: .
v_call: TRBV27
j_call: TRBJ2-5
clone_size: .
cdr3_length: 16
cdr3_nt: TGTGCCAGCAGTTTAGATCAGGTACCGACACAAGAGACCCAGTACTTC
cdr3_aa: CASSLDQVPTQETQYF

d_call: .
v_call: TRBV9
j_call: TRBJ2-6
clone_size: .
cdr3_length: 15
cdr3_nt: TGTGCCAGCAGCTCGGGACACTCTGGGGCCAACGTCCTGACTTTC
cdr3_aa: CASSSGHSGANVLTF

d_call: .
v_call: TRBV19
j_call: TRBJ1-5
clone_size: .
cdr3_length: 12
cdr3_nt: TGTGCCAGTAGTATCGGCTCGGCGGCCCAGCATTTT
cdr3_aa: CASSIGSAAQHF

d_call: .
v_call: TRBV18
j_call: TRBJ1-5
clone_size: .
cdr3_length: 15
cdr3_nt: TGTGCCAGCTCACCAATCGCAACAGGGCCTCAGCCCCAGCATTTT
cdr3_aa: CASSPIATGPQPQHF

d_call: TRBD2
v_call: TRBV19
j_call: TRBJ2-1
clone_size: .
cdr3_length: 15
cdr3_nt: TGTGCCAGTAGGACCTTGGGCGGGGGGGGGAATGAGCAGTTCTTC
cdr3_aa: CASRTLGGGGNEQFF

d_call: .
v_call: TRBV28
j_call: TRBJ1-1
clone_size: .
cdr3_length: 12
cdr3_nt: TGTGCCAGCAGTTACAGGCTCACTGAAGCTTTCTTT
cdr3_aa: CASSYRLTEAFF

d_call: .
v_call: TRBV30
j_call: TRBJ1-1
clone_size: once
cdr3_length: 13
cdr3_nt: TGTGCCTGGACTGAGGGAATGAACACTGAAGCTTTCTTT
cdr3_aa: CAWTEGMNTEAFF

d_call: TRBD1
v_call: TRBV10-3
j_call: TRBJ1-1
clone_size: .
cdr3_length: 16
cdr3_nt: TGTGCCATCAGTGAGTCTCGGGGACAGGGGAACACTGAAGCTTTCTTT
cdr3_aa: CAISESRGQGNTEAFF

d_call: .
v_call: TRBV4-2
j_call: TRBJ1-2
clone_size: once
cdr3_length: 15
cdr3_nt: TGTGCCAGCAGCCAAGAAGGATGGGAGGACTATGGCTACACCTTC
cdr3_aa: CASSQEGWEDYGYTF

d_call: TRBD2
v_call: TRBV6-5
j_call: TRBJ2-4
clone_size: .
cdr3_length: 14
cdr3_nt: TGTGCCAGCAGTCTGGGGGGGGGCAAAAACATTCAGTACTTC
cdr3_aa: CASSLGGGKNIQYF

d_call: .
v_call: TRBV11-2
j_call: TRBJ1-1
clone_size: .
cdr3_length: 16
cdr3_nt: TGTGCCAGCAGCTTAGAATGGGGCAGATCGAACACTGAAGCTTTCTTT
cdr3_aa: CASSLEWGRSNTEAFF

d_call: TRBD1
v_call: TRBV6-1
j_call: TRBJ1-5
clone_size: .
cdr3_length: 18
cdr3_nt: TGTGCCAGCAGTGAGGTTCGACAGGGACACTATAGCAATCAGCCCCAGCATTTT
cdr3_aa: CASSEVRQGHYSNQPQHF

d_call: .
v_call: TRBV6-5
j_call: TRBJ2-7
clone_size: .
cdr3_length: 16
cdr3_nt: TGTGCCAGCAGTTACTCGTCAAATGGCGGCTTCTACGAGCAGTACTTC
cdr3_aa: CASSYSSNGGFYEQYF

d_call: .
v_call: TRBV19
j_call: TRBJ2-7
clone_size: .
cdr3_length: 15
cdr3_nt: TGTGCCAGTAGTATCGGGAGAGGGGATAGCTACGAGCAGTACTTC
cdr3_aa: CASSIGRGDSYEQYF